The rows below give T cell receptor beta chains drawn from one sample of a study of CD8 T cell repertoires and HIV-1 epitope variants. These receptors are not linked to any known antigen. TCRdb's table, derived via immunoSEQ multiplex PCR, lists solely in-frame clones and lacks some. The table has a few thousand clones, about three fifths seen once. The source material was cultured CD8+ T cells derived from PBMCs. The receptor source for this set is a male donor with HIV. The CDR3 runs from the conserved cysteine through the conserved F or W. Each record gives: V gene, CDR3 length, clone size, J gene, D gene, CDR3 protein, CDR3 DNA. A D gene is named only where the DNA matches it firmly. Clone size is stated in some rows and not others, as once, few, many or a class when expanded.

v_call: TRBV1
cdr3_length: 16
clone_size: .
j_call: TRBJ1-2
d_call: .
cdr3_aa: CTSRNNCVRKTYGYTF
cdr3_nt: TGCACCAGCAGAAATAACTGTGTGCGAAAGACCTATGGCTACACCTTC

v_call: TRBV5-5
cdr3_length: 15
clone_size: .
j_call: TRBJ2-2
d_call: .
cdr3_aa: CASSFETSSKGELFF
cdr3_nt: TGTGCCAGCAGCTTTGAGACCTCTTCCAAGGGGGAGCTGTTTTTT

v_call: TRBV9
cdr3_length: 22
clone_size: .
j_call: TRBJ2-2
d_call: TRBD2
cdr3_aa: CASSGPVVGGGTIEPNTGELFF
cdr3_nt: TGTGCCAGCAGCGGACCGGTGGTGGGCGGGGGTACGATCGAACCGAACACCGGGGAGCTGTTTTTT

v_call: TRBV28
cdr3_length: 13
clone_size: .
j_call: TRBJ1-1
d_call: TRBD1
cdr3_aa: CASSLEGATEAFF
cdr3_nt: TGTGCCAGCAGTTTAGAGGGGGCAACTGAAGCTTTCTTT

v_call: TRBV27
cdr3_length: 13
clone_size: .
j_call: TRBJ2-3
d_call: .
cdr3_aa: CASSSWGTDTQYF
cdr3_nt: TGTGCCAGCAGTTCGTGGGGCACAGATACGCAGTATTTT

v_call: TRBV5-5
cdr3_length: 14
clone_size: .
j_call: TRBJ2-1
d_call: .
cdr3_aa: CASSFGQGLGEQFF
cdr3_nt: TGTGCCAGCAGCTTCGGGCAGGGCCTTGGGGAGCAGTTCTTC

v_call: TRBV4-3
cdr3_length: 16
clone_size: .
j_call: TRBJ2-1
d_call: TRBD2
cdr3_aa: CASSQDTSGRYNEQFF
cdr3_nt: TGCGCCAGCAGCCAAGACACTAGCGGGCGCTACAATGAGCAGTTCTTC

v_call: TRBV2
cdr3_length: 15
clone_size: .
j_call: TRBJ2-1
d_call: .
cdr3_aa: CASRSPGGAYNEQFF
cdr3_nt: TGTGCCAGCAGATCACCAGGGGGGGCCTACAATGAGCAGTTCTTC

v_call: TRBV6-5
cdr3_length: 11
clone_size: .
j_call: TRBJ2-7
d_call: .
cdr3_aa: CASSSSGEQYF
cdr3_nt: TGTGCCAGCAGTTCAAGCGGCGAGCAGTACTTC

v_call: TRBV29-1
cdr3_length: 12
clone_size: .
j_call: TRBJ2-3
d_call: .
cdr3_aa: CSVDSLGDTQYF
cdr3_nt: TGCAGCGTTGACTCGTTGGGGGATACGCAGTATTTT

v_call: TRBV7-9
cdr3_length: 14
clone_size: once
j_call: TRBJ1-1
d_call: .
cdr3_aa: CASRPPGGDQEAFF
cdr3_nt: TGTGCCAGCAGACCGCCGGGGGGGGATCAAGAAGCTTTCTTT

v_call: TRBV4-1
cdr3_length: 15
clone_size: few
j_call: TRBJ2-1
d_call: .
cdr3_aa: CASSRSQGSYNEQFF
cdr3_nt: TGCGCCAGCAGCCGCTCTCAGGGGTCCTACAATGAGCAGTTCTTC

v_call: TRBV28
cdr3_length: 15
clone_size: .
j_call: TRBJ1-5
d_call: TRBD1
cdr3_aa: CASSPMEGAGQPQHF
cdr3_nt: TGTGCCAGCAGCCCAATGGAGGGGGCTGGTCAGCCCCAGCATTTT

v_call: TRBV4-1
cdr3_length: 16
clone_size: .
j_call: TRBJ1-1
d_call: .
cdr3_aa: CASSQDVGQGNTEAFF
cdr3_nt: TGCGCCAGCAGCCAAGATGTTGGGCAGGGGAACACTGAAGCTTTCTTT

v_call: TRBV13
cdr3_length: 13
clone_size: few
j_call: TRBJ2-7
d_call: .
cdr3_aa: CASSLTGKNEQYF
cdr3_nt: TGTGCCAGCAGCTTGACAGGCAAGAACGAGCAGTACTTC

v_call: TRBV5-4
cdr3_length: 14
clone_size: few
j_call: TRBJ2-7
d_call: TRBD2
cdr3_aa: CASSRRLAGDEQYF
cdr3_nt: TGTGCCAGCAGCCGGAGACTAGCGGGAGACGAGCAGTACTTC

v_call: TRBV5-4
cdr3_length: 15
clone_size: .
j_call: TRBJ1-5
d_call: TRBD1
cdr3_aa: CASSLDRGSNQPQHF
cdr3_nt: TGTGCCAGCAGCCTGGACAGGGGGAGCAATCAGCCCCAGCATTTT

v_call: TRBV28
cdr3_length: 13
clone_size: .
j_call: TRBJ2-7
d_call: TRBD2
cdr3_aa: CASSPGTTYEQYF
cdr3_nt: TGTGCCAGCAGTCCCGGGACTACCTACGAGCAGTACTTC

v_call: TRBV4-3
cdr3_length: 13
clone_size: .
j_call: TRBJ2-4
d_call: .
cdr3_aa: CASSQGVSDIQYF
cdr3_nt: TGCGCCAGCAGCCAAGGGGTGTCGGACATTCAGTACTTC

v_call: TRBV6-1
cdr3_length: 16
clone_size: .
j_call: TRBJ2-2
d_call: TRBD1
cdr3_aa: CASSDHRGFSTGELFF
cdr3_nt: TGTGCCAGCAGTGACCACAGGGGGTTTAGCACCGGGGAGCTGTTTTTT

v_call: TRBV30
cdr3_length: 15
clone_size: once
j_call: TRBJ1-6
d_call: TRBD1
cdr3_aa: CAWRSDRVIGSPLHF
cdr3_nt: TGTGCCTGGAGATCCGACAGGGTGATAGGATCACCCCTCCACTTT

v_call: TRBV6-1
cdr3_length: 16
clone_size: .
j_call: TRBJ1-5
d_call: .
cdr3_aa: CASSEDPQGIFQPQHF
cdr3_nt: TGTGCCAGCAGTGAAGACCCTCAGGGGATATTCCAGCCCCAGCATTTT

v_call: TRBV9
cdr3_length: 12
clone_size: .
j_call: TRBJ2-3
d_call: .
cdr3_aa: CASSVFTDTQYF
cdr3_nt: TGTGCCAGCAGCGTTTTCACAGATACGCAGTATTTT

v_call: TRBV6-5
cdr3_length: 12
clone_size: few
j_call: TRBJ2-1
d_call: TRBD2
cdr3_aa: CASSPGGGEQFF
cdr3_nt: TGTGCCAGCAGTCCCGGGGGGGGTGAGCAGTTCTTC

v_call: TRBV28
cdr3_length: 15
clone_size: .
j_call: TRBJ1-4
d_call: TRBD1
cdr3_aa: CASSPGQGGQEKLFF
cdr3_nt: TGTGCCAGCAGCCCTGGACAGGGGGGACAAGAAAAACTGTTTTTT

v_call: TRBV29-1
cdr3_length: 13
clone_size: .
j_call: TRBJ2-1
d_call: .
cdr3_aa: CSVAEPRHNEQFF
cdr3_nt: TGCAGCGTTGCCGAGCCCCGGCATAATGAGCAGTTCTTC

v_call: TRBV11-2
cdr3_length: 15
clone_size: .
j_call: TRBJ2-1
d_call: .
cdr3_aa: CASSWKADSYNEQFF
cdr3_nt: TGTGCCAGCAGCTGGAAAGCGGATTCCTACAATGAGCAGTTCTTC

v_call: TRBV7-2
cdr3_length: 12
clone_size: once
j_call: TRBJ1-1
d_call: .
cdr3_aa: CASSSSGQKAFF
cdr3_nt: TGTGCCAGCAGCTCCTCGGGACAAAAAGCTTTCTTT

v_call: TRBV27
cdr3_length: 15
clone_size: .
j_call: TRBJ2-2
d_call: TRBD2
cdr3_aa: CASSPGGIGTGELFF
cdr3_nt: TGTGCCAGCAGTCCGGGGGGGATCGGCACCGGGGAGCTGTTTTTT

v_call: TRBV27
cdr3_length: 14
clone_size: .
j_call: TRBJ2-1
d_call: .
cdr3_aa: CASSLLGQGDEQFF
cdr3_nt: TGTGCCAGCAGTTTACTAGGGCAGGGAGATGAGCAGTTCTTC

v_call: TRBV15
cdr3_length: 15
clone_size: few
j_call: TRBJ2-5
d_call: .
cdr3_aa: CATSRDPGAGETQYF
cdr3_nt: TGTGCCACCAGCAGAGATCCGGGGGCGGGAGAGACCCAGTACTTC

v_call: TRBV10-2
cdr3_length: 12
clone_size: .
j_call: TRBJ2-1
d_call: .
cdr3_aa: CASTTRYNEQFF
cdr3_nt: TGCGCCAGCACCACCCGTTACAATGAGCAGTTCTTC

v_call: TRBV4-3
cdr3_length: 15
clone_size: .
j_call: TRBJ1-1
d_call: .
cdr3_aa: CASSQDPGGGTEAFF
cdr3_nt: TGCGCCAGCAGCCAAGATCCTGGGGGTGGCACTGAAGCTTTCTTT

v_call: TRBV7-7
cdr3_length: 13
clone_size: .
j_call: TRBJ2-2
d_call: .
cdr3_aa: CASSRTLDGELFF
cdr3_nt: TGTGCTAGCAGCCGTACTCTGGACGGGGAGCTGTTTTTT

v_call: TRBV7-9
cdr3_length: 13
clone_size: .
j_call: TRBJ2-3
d_call: .
cdr3_aa: CASSPPPVDTQYF
cdr3_nt: TGTGCCAGCAGCCCCCCCCCAGTAGATACGCAGTATTTT

v_call: TRBV19
cdr3_length: 14
clone_size: .
j_call: TRBJ2-1
d_call: .
cdr3_aa: CASSFGGPYNEQFF
cdr3_nt: TGTGCCAGTAGTTTTGGCGGGCCCTACAATGAGCAGTTCTTC

v_call: TRBV28
cdr3_length: 14
clone_size: few
j_call: TRBJ2-1
d_call: TRBD1
cdr3_aa: CASSAGQAYNEQFF
cdr3_nt: TGTGCCAGCAGTGCCGGACAGGCTTACAATGAGCAGTTCTTC

v_call: TRBV11-1
cdr3_length: 15
clone_size: once
j_call: TRBJ2-1
d_call: .
cdr3_aa: CASSLARLARNEQFF
cdr3_nt: TGTGCCAGCAGCTTAGCTAGGCTAGCGAGGAATGAGCAGTTCTTC

v_call: TRBV28
cdr3_length: 15
clone_size: .
j_call: TRBJ2-7
d_call: TRBD1
cdr3_aa: CASSSPRQGSYEQYF
cdr3_nt: TGTGCCAGCAGTTCACCCCGACAGGGCTCCTACGAGCAGTACTTC

v_call: TRBV6-4
cdr3_length: 15
clone_size: few
j_call: TRBJ1-2
d_call: .
cdr3_aa: CASSVEPGQSYGYTF
cdr3_nt: TGTGCCAGCAGTGTCGAGCCGGGACAAAGCTATGGCTACACCTTC

v_call: TRBV29-1
cdr3_length: 16
clone_size: .
j_call: TRBJ2-5
d_call: .
cdr3_aa: CSVEWVSGNLQETQYF
cdr3_nt: TGCAGCGTTGAATGGGTTAGCGGAAACCTGCAAGAGACCCAGTACTTC

v_call: TRBV25-1
cdr3_length: 14
clone_size: large
j_call: TRBJ2-2
d_call: TRBD1
cdr3_aa: CASSDGTATGELFF
cdr3_nt: TGTGCCAGCAGTGACGGGACAGCCACCGGGGAGCTGTTTTTT

v_call: TRBV5-1
cdr3_length: 21
clone_size: .
j_call: TRBJ2-1
d_call: TRBD1
cdr3_aa: CASSVTVGQGNKLGPHNEQFF
cdr3_nt: TGCGCCAGCAGCGTGACTGTCGGACAGGGAAATAAGTTAGGGCCTCACAATGAGCAGTTCTTC